This T cell receptor (beta chain) was captured in a study of blood T cell repertoires in COVID-19. As for the study in general: Material from acute and convalescent COVID-19 was sourced from the United States, Italy and Spain. Sample material is recorded as cDNA or gDNA derived from T cells, B-cell-depleted T cells, or PBMCs.

In the original processing: From reference gene primer amplification, estimates of nucleated cell counts were derived. Measured with immunoSEQ multiplex PCR; TCRdb has only the in-frame clones, and not every one. V and J calls and clone size are those listed in that table; D and trimming were worked out from the DNA. The repertoire holds some 220,000 clones, with about 79% as singletons. The CDR3 is 18 amino acids. Sequencing was done on a sample of peripheral blood. This clonotype originated in a man aged 45 to 65 with active or convalescent COVID-19. The V call is TRBV21-1, the J call TRBJ1-5; the table's D call, TRBD1, has no DNA check behind it. TRBV21-1 is shown as a pseudogene. CDR3 sequence reads: CASPETGGLGWFYQPQHF. CDR3 nucleotide sequence: TGTGCCAGTCCCGAGACAGGGGGTTTAGGATGGTTCTATCAGCCCCAGCATTTT.